These 3 T cell receptor beta chains originate from one sample sequenced in a study of T-cell memory formation after mild COVID-19. MiXCR, applied by TCRdb to the 5' RACE reads, yields one record per CDR3 protein. The sample contains about 240,000 distinct CDR3 sequences, approximately 10% of which appear only once. Sample: PBMCs or a T cell subset sorted from them (not recorded which). The source of these receptors is a man between 18 and 35 years old who had mild COVID-19 (a few samples of this study predate the infection). Cell type and time point are not known.

This chain links TRBV12-3 or TRBV12-4 with TRBJ1-4; 7 positions agree with TRBD1. After removal of 3 bases from V and 5 bases from J, the junction contained 6 bases not matched to a gene. This CDR3 comprises 15 residues. The CDR3 loop reads CASSFAGGQNEKLFF. CDR3 DNA: TGTGCCAGCAGTTTCGCAGGGGGTCAAAATGAAAAACTGTTTTTT.

In this sample, this clonotype turned up many times. The DNA of the CDR3 is TGTGCCAGCAGCTTGGTCCAGAGGGGTGGTTATGAGCAGTTCTTC. Its protein is CASSLVQRGGYEQFF. The chain links TRBV5-5 to TRBJ2-1; TRBD1 or TRBD2 may be the D gene (5 bases each). With 0 bases removed from V and 8 bases from J, the gap between germline ends came to 15 bases. Germline loops: CDR1 SGHKS, CDR2 YYEKEE (reference sequence). This CDR3 is built from 15 residues.

This clonotype was counted only a few times. This chain joins TRBV20-1 and TRBJ1-6; D possibly corresponds to TRBD1 (5 bases). With 3 bases removed from V and 0 bases from J, the gap between germline ends came to 9 bases. The CDR3 covers 15 residues. The germline V gene encodes CDR1 DFQATT and CDR2 SNEGSKA (reference sequence). CDR3 in DNA: TGCAGTGCTAGGCGCGGACACTCCTATAATTCACCCCTCCACTTT. This codes for CSARRGHSYNSPLHF.